A selection of T cell receptor beta chains follows, all from one sample in a study of beta chain features in type 1 diabetes. Only in-frame clones appear in the TCRdb table, and some are missing; sequencing was by immunoSEQ multiplex PCR. The repertoire holds some 140,000 clones, approximately 9.2% seen once, with 0.68% in the top ten. Source material: central memory CD4+ T cells from blood. These receptors were taken from a man between 18 and 35 years old in good health. Each CDR3 is given with its conserved first and last residue.

v_call,j_call,cdr3_aa
TRBV4-2,TRBJ2-5,CASSQDRLQETQYF
TRBV5-1,TRBJ2-1,CASSLAVTGFNEQFF
TRBV2,TRBJ1-6,CASSEWVGQGNSPLHF
TRBV30,TRBJ1-5,CAWRRTGGNQPQHF
TRBV28,TRBJ1-5,CASSLFGGGQPQHF
TRBV30,TRBJ1-2,CAWSVNRNYGYTF
TRBV7-9,TRBJ2-5,CASTQGQETQYF
TRBV7-2,TRBJ1-1,CASSSGGTEAFF
TRBV12-5,TRBJ2-5,CASAQREGPAGVETQYF
TRBV19,TRBJ1-5,CASSISGPGIQPQHF
TRBV27,TRBJ2-7,CTSRTGGYEQYF
TRBV15,TRBJ2-2,CATSSPDRGVTGELFF
TRBV10-2,TRBJ2-1,CASTEGAGQQFF
TRBV5-8,TRBJ2-5,CASRIGGVGTQYF
TRBV4-1,TRBJ2-1,CASSYGDRGRLHEQFF
TRBV7-8,TRBJ1-2,CASTPGQGASGGGYTF
TRBV6-5,TRBJ2-1,CASRQDSREQFF
TRBV4-3,TRBJ1-1,CASSQDTDRVNTEAFF
TRBV21-1,TRBJ2-6,CASSVPGQANSGANVLTF
TRBV7-2,TRBJ1-2,CASSLRENYGYTF
TRBV6-5,TRBJ1-3,CASSYSGSKTDTIYF
TRBV5-1,TRBJ2-3,CASGPTGYGTDTQYF
TRBV5-4,TRBJ2-3,CASSLNQRGTDTQYF
TRBV19,TRBJ1-2,CASSLRGRDGYTF
TRBV14,TRBJ2-1,CASSQLTPGSYNEQFF
TRBV19,TRBJ2-6,CASLAGRGSGANVLTF
TRBV18,TRBJ2-7,CASSDGTTVREQYF
TRBV28,TRBJ1-2,CASSLEGPNYGYTF
TRBV7-2,TRBJ2-7,CASSLASSASYEQYF
TRBV6-4,TRBJ1-2,CASSPGQRYGYTF
TRBV27,TRBJ1-5,CASSPGEDLNQPQHF
TRBV7-9,TRBJ2-5,CASSWGTGSQETQYF